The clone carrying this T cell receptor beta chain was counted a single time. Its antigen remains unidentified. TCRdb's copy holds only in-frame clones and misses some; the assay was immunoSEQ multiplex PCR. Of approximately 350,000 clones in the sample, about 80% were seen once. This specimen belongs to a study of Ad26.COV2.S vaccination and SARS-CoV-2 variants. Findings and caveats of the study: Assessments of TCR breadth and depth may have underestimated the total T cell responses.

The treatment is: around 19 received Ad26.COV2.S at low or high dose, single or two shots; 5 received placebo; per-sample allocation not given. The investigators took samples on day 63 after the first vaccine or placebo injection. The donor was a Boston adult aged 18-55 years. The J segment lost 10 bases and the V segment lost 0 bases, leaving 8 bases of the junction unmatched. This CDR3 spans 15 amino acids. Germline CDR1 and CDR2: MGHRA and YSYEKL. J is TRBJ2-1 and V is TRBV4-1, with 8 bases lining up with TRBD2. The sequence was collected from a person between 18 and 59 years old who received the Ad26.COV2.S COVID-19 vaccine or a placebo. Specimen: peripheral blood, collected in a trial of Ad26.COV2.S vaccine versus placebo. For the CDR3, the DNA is TGCGCCAGCAGCCAAGAGCCCCTAGCGGGTTGGGAGCAGTTCTTC. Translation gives CASSQEPLAGWEQFF.